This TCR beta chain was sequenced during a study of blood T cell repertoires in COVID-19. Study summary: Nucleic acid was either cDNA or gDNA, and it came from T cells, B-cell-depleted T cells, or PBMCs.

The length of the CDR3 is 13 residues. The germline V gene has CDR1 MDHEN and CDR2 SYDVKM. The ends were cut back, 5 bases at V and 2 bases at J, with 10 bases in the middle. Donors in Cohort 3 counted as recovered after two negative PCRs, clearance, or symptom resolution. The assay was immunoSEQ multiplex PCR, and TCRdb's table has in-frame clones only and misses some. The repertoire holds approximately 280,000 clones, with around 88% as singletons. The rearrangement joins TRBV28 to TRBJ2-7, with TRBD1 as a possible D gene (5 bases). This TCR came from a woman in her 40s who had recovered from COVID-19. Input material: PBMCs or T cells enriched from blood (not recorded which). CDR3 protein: CASSRQSPYEQYF. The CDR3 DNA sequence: TGTGCCAGCAGTAGACAGAGCCCCTACGAGCAGTACTTC.